The source of this T cell receptor (beta chain) is a study of blood T cell repertoires in COVID-19. For the study at large: COVID-19 samples from acute and convalescent phases originated in the United States, Italy and Spain. T cells, B-cell-depleted T cells, or PBMCs supplied cDNA or gDNA.

How the authors handled the data: Reference gene primers were amplified, and this amplification served to estimate nucleated cell counts. Assay: immunoSEQ multiplex PCR; the TCRdb copy retains only in-frame clones and omits some. The DNA was the basis for D and trimming; V, J and clone size are from that table. The sample holds approximately 260,000 clones, around 87% seen once. CDR1 SEHNR and CDR2 FQNEAQ come from the germline V gene (reference sequence). The CDR3 has 19 residues. With V trimmed by 0 bases and J by 2 bases, 13 bases remained unmatched. The rearrangement joins TRBV7-9 to TRBJ2-3; 8 bases agree with TRBD1. This clonotype was obtained from a man aged 18 to 35 with active or convalescent COVID-19. The sequenced sample was peripheral blood. DNA for the CDR3: TGTGCCAGCAGCTTAGCGGGACAGGCATACTCTCCATTCACAGATACGCAGTATTTT. It translates to CASSLAGQAYSPFTDTQYF.